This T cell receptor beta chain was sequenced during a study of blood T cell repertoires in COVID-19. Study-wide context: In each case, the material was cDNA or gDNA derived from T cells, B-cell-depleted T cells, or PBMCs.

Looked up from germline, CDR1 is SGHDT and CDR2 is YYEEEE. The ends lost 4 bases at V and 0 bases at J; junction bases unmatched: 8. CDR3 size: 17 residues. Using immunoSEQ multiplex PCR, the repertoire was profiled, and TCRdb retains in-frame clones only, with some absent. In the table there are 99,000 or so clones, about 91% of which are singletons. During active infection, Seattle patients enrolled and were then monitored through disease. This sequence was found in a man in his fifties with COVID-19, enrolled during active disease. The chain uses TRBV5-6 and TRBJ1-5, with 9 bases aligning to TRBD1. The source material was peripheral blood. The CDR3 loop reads CASSRAGTGYSNQPQHF. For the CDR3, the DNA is TGTGCCAGCAGCCGCGCCGGGACAGGGTATAGCAATCAGCCCCAGCATTTT.